This TCR beta chain is from a study of early T cells in non-severe SARS-CoV-2 infection (dated by TCRdb to the early 2020s). Describing the broader study: TCR sequencing used bulk RNA from unsorted whole blood, so alpha and beta chains could not be paired.

In regard to this clonotype: This receptor's antigen is unknown. The sample holds no much larger clone one base away, and base qualities are not on file.

A case-control design nested within a healthcare worker cohort in London, UK, was used, with weekly nasopharyngeal swab PCR tests and blood sampling performed. Healthcare workers were recruited during the week of the UK lockdown, between 23 and 31 March 2020, and followed weekly for up to roughly 15 weeks. The receptor library was made with 5' RACE. Sequencing relied on a NextSeq 500. To correct for sequencing error and PCR bias, the TCR library protocol tagged individual cDNA molecules with unique molecular identifiers. TCR alpha and beta chains were both sequenced, and the abundances of alpha and beta sequences in each sample were closely correlated with each other. The source study handled its data this way. V gene, J gene and CDR3 annotation of TCR sequences was performed with Decombinator V4. TCRs were defined as expanded if a significant change between any two time points was detected under a Poisson model with p below 0.0001. TCR abundances were normalised to the total number of TCRs sequenced per sample and were expressed as counts per million. MAIT TCRs were defined by TRAV1-2 paired with TRAJ12, TRAJ20 or TRAJ33, and iNKT TCRs by TRAV10 paired with TRAJ18. VDJdb, accessed 1 November 2021, was searched for CMV, EBV and SARS-CoV-2 annotated TCRs, excluding TCRs annotated for multiple antigens. TCRdb trimmed public reads at Q25 via fastp, called clones via MiXCR and kept in-frame beta chains. Rows with a matching CDR3 protein are joined into one entry that keeps the most common DNA and genes. These V and J calls derive from TCRdb rather than the authors' analysis. The sample table holds tens of thousands of distinct CDR3 sequences, of which about 10% were seen once. Clones ranked in the top ten supply roughly 4% of the sample.

Summary of the overall study and its limitations: VDJdb matching was skewed toward anti-spike CD8 responses and likely underestimated virus-specific expansions, missing private and CD4 specificities.

Deletion took 3 bases off V and 4 bases off J, with a span of 12 bases between the germline ends. The CDR3 starts with the cysteine, ends with the phenylalanine, and has 14 residues. The sequence is cut down to CDR3 DNA, 42 bases in frame from base 1. The sequence joins TRBV12-3 or TRBV12-4 to TRBJ1-2, with the D gene too uncertain to name. The receptor's source is an adult who was a healthcare worker with PCR-confirmed SARS-CoV-2 infection or an uninfected control (not recorded which). Here the sequenced sample was whole blood, taken at baseline. The encoded CDR3 is CASSFRVESYGYTF. The base sequence is TGTGCCAGCAGTTTCCGGGTAGAAAGCTATGGCTACACCTTC.